This T cell receptor beta chain was profiled in a study of T cell responses to AZD1222 COVID-19 vaccine. General study findings and limits: Spike-spanning, vaccine-associated CD4 TCRs were dominant at 160-218 and 743-854. Females outnumbered males among donors, who were mostly white British; clonal diversity was possibly underestimated.

Notes on this clone: As yet, its antigen is unknown.

CDR1 and CDR2 from the germline V gene are SGHKS and YYEKEE (reference sequence). The CDR3 covers 16 residues. V was trimmed by 4 bases and J by 3 bases, leaving 19 bases between them. The data were produced by immunoSEQ multiplex PCR, yet TCRdb's version contains in-frame clones alone and is incomplete. The sample consists of 150,000 to 200,000 clones, 93% of them appearing once. This TCR was recovered from an adult in good health. The starting material was peripheral blood, obtained on day 0 of AZD1222 vaccination. The chain couples TRBV5-5 to TRBJ1-2, with D perhaps matching TRBD1 (5 bases). Here the CDR3 DNA reads TGTGCCAGCAGCGTGCAATCTGGGGGGTTGTACTATGGCTACACCTTC. It encodes CASSVQSGGLYYGYTF. Filled out from reference TRBV5-5 and TRBJ1-2, the complete variable domain reads DAGVTQSPTHLIKTRGQQVTLRCSPISGHKSVSWYQQVLGQGPQFIFQYYEKEERGRGNFPDRFSARQFPNYSSELNVNALLLGDSALYLCASSVQSGGLYYGYTFGSGTRLTVV.